This entry is about one T cell receptor (beta chain). The specificity of this receptor is unknown. No base qualities exist here, and no much larger clone lies one base off it. This specimen belongs to a study of cytomegalovirus exposure and HLA in healthy donors listed by TCRdb under 2017. Study-level background: An earlier analysis of approximately 640 of the donors reported 250 to 300 Gb of sequence data and around 120 million unique TCR beta sequences from 150 million to 200 million T cells. A later analysis re-examined previously published TCR beta repertoires from roughly 650 donors and added high-resolution HLA genotyping to investigate patterns of TCR occurrence. The number of typed donors differed by locus: about 629-630 for A, B, C, DRB1 and DQB1; approximately 530 for DQA1; some 590 for DPA1; and about 450 for DPB1. Among 398 genotyped donors of the cohort, an average of about 240,000 unique TCR beta nucleotide sequences were sequenced per donor, roughly a sixth of them non-productive. The study was designed to test whether signatures of past pathogen exposure could be identified by cataloging public T cell receptors. An early release that covered about 600 HLA-typed donors contained approximately 300 gigabases of sequencing data and tens of millions of unique TCR sequences. Genome-wide SNP genotypes for about three fifths of the roughly 670 donors were used in a later genetic analysis, which treated that subset as a discovery cohort. Besides the first cohort of 500 to 700 subjects, a separate validation cohort made up of roughly 120 different subjects was used. The study combined high-throughput TCR immunosequencing, statistical association of individual TCRs with disease status, and machine learning to predict cytomegalovirus infection status. Of the 398 genotyped donors, 65% to 90% were placed in the genetic ancestry cluster associated with self-reported Caucasian donors. HLA typing covered class I and class II loci at four-digit resolution. Donor age, sex, ethnicity and CMV serostatus were collected together with the repertoire data. All discovery cohort repertoires had been generated using a single sequencing platform. In the later analysis, no new phenotypic data were used to find candidate immune exposures; instead, reliance was placed on TCR beta sequences and their occurrence across donors. An earlier analysis of some 600 of the donors applied high-throughput TCR beta sequencing to assess whether each TCR beta V gene segment acted as functional or pseudogenic. The study used immunosequencing to profile the T cell repertoires of approximately 690 subjects and linked those repertoires to cytomegalovirus serostatus. Because of strong linkage in the cohort, roughly five DR-DQ haplotypes were treated as single units for association and clustering.

Results the study describes overall, beyond this receptor: Roughly uniform sequencing depth across donors was assumed in presence/absence analyses, although this assumption may not hold. Some IMGT-functional V segments, including TRBV6-2 and TRBV6-3, could not be distinguished by the 87-base-pair reads and were therefore excluded. The earlier analysis of around 600 of the donors excluded seventeen rarely observed V segments, including chromosome 9 orphons, because counts were too low. A cluster of highly shared sequence variants was judged likely to be a technical artifact of the sequencing pipeline. In a later analysis, several top co-occurrence clusters were reported to appear linked to parvovirus B19, influenza, CMV and Epstein-Barr virus. Linkage disequilibrium might explain the correlated functional status among segregating V segments, but an unknown experimental factor could not be excluded. The study gave a list of 150 to 200 TCR beta chains associated with cytomegalovirus. Three of the identified cytomegalovirus-associated TCR beta chains were confirmed in vitro to be specific for cytomegalovirus antigens. In a later analysis, HLA-associated TCR beta chains were found to be more clonally expanded and to have lower generation probabilities than equally common non-associated chains. In a later genetic analysis, a missense DCLRE1C variant was associated with V-gene and J-gene trimming of TCR beta chains, and the association was replicated in an independent cohort. While some public TCRs were present in many individuals, most TCR sequences turned up only very rarely across donors. The only immune exposure information available for the cohort was CMV serostatus. A further reported finding was that TCR beta sequences accurately predicted the HLA-A and HLA-B alleles for most subjects in the first cohort. A later analysis found that most CMV-associated TCR beta chains appeared HLA-restricted, with HLA associations seemingly driven largely by CMV exposure. A later analysis found that TCR association rates varied across HLA loci, with DRB1 alleles showing the most associated TCRs and HLA-C alleles the fewest. HLA typing was unavailable for some donors at each locus, so association tests used only the typed subset. When HLA alleles, especially DR and DQ, strongly co-occurred, attributing TCR associations to individual alleles was difficult. A later analysis associated 16,951 TCR beta sequences with specific HLA alleles at a false discovery rate of 0.05. In this cohort, only TCR beta chains were sequenced, and detectable features were limited by the absence of alpha or paired-chain data. Compared with the approximately 600-donor mean, donors in an Asian-associated ancestry cluster had fewer N-insertions in productive TCRs, according to a later genetic analysis. In an earlier analysis of around 500 of the donors, most TCR beta V segments appeared in productive rearrangements about 87% or about 30% of the time, broadly matching IMGT annotations. Cytomegalovirus status was reported to be diagnosed by the classifier with high specificity and sensitivity in both the original and validation cohorts. According to the authors, the approach could potentially be generalized to other disease states and immunological phenotypes.

The cohort consisted of hundreds of healthy bone marrow donors. At the time of sampling, all cohort members were nominally healthy, though unrecorded immune exposures were likely present. The donor was CMV seronegative and belonged to the group of over 300 seronegative cohort members. A peripheral blood sample was provided by each donor, and peripheral blood mononuclear cells were used for TCR beta sequencing. The Qiagen DNeasy Blood Extraction Kit was used to extract genomic DNA from the blood cell samples. The CDR3, cysteine through phenylalanine, is 15 amino acids long. Only CDR3 DNA is held: 45 bases, read in frame from base 1. The protocol used for the library was the immunoSEQ multiplex PCR assay. For the multiplex PCR, a mixture combining 60 forward primers for TCR Vbeta segments and 13 reverse primers for TCR Jbeta segments was used. A multiplex PCR assay on genomic DNA amplified the CDR3 region of rearranged TCR beta genes. Amplified TCR beta libraries were sequenced as 87-base-pair reads on the Illumina HiSeq System. In the paper's pipeline: A later analysis counted tens of millions of unique TCR beta chains across the 550 to 700 repertoires, and some 11 million of these chains were shared by at least two donors. To remove PCR and sequencing errors, raw reads were error-corrected and collapsed into unique sequences using a nearest-neighbor algorithm that merged closely related sequences. CDR3 sequences were aligned to IMGT reference sequences to assign V, D and J gene segments. For a sequence to be retained, a match of at least six nucleotides to both a V gene segment and a J gene segment was required. A rearrangement was called productive if the CDR3 had no stop codons and remained in frame with V and J, and every other rearrangement was called non-productive. Following IMGT convention, CDR3 was defined as the stretch from the second conserved V-encoded cysteine up to the conserved J-encoded phenylalanine. The earlier analysis of roughly 590 of the donors excluded any sequence lacking an unambiguous match to a single V gene segment. In an earlier analysis of some 590 of the donors, a V segment was called functional when productive rearrangements were above 56.7%, and segregating when the standard deviation between donors exceeded 5%. To diagnose cytomegalovirus status from the catalog of TCR beta chain sequences, a statistical classification framework was built. A later analysis assigned V and J genes by comparing TCR nucleotide sequences with IMGT/GENE-DB human TR gene sequences. The TCRdist pipeline was used in a later analysis to assign CDR3 sequences and most-parsimonious VDJ recombination scenarios. In a later analysis, each TCR beta chain was defined by its CDR3 amino acid sequence together with its V-gene family, and reads without a unique V-gene family were excluded. In a later analysis, 550 to 650 highly shared, low-generation-probability nucleotide sequences were removed to address suspected cross-contamination and a sequencing artifact. A later analysis calculated a clonal expansion index for each public chain from normalized within-repertoire ranks of inferred template counts. In a later analysis, generation probabilities were computed with a VDJ recombination model fitted to out-of-frame rearrangements, and the resulting probabilities were checked against IGoR. In a later analysis, TCR-TCR, TCR-HLA and TCR-CMV co-occurrence was scored with hypergeometric tests, and a repertoire-size bias correction was applied to TCR pairs. To estimate false discovery rates, a later analysis permuted the HLA or CMV assignments 20 times. In a later analysis, co-occurring TCRs were grouped using DBSCAN, with TCRdist sequence similarity added in when clustering inside HLA-allele-positive subsets. Repertoires with fewer than 30,000 or more than 120,000 public chains, plus five repertoires with anomalous nucleotide sharing, were excluded from co-occurrence clustering. Sourced from immuneACCESS, this table was stored by TCRdb with only in-frame sequences that have V and J called. A share of the clones is absent; for the studies checked, an unresolved V gene accounts for under half, and the remainder has no known explanation. V and J calls and clone size follow that table, whereas D and trimming were derived from the DNA. The sample table shows about 200,000 clones, and 65% to 85% are seen once. 0.098% of the sample is held by the ten biggest clonotypes.

The sequenced sample was PBMCs. Recombination connected TRBV21-1 to TRBJ2-4; the D segment call TRBD2 is taken from the table without a DNA check. TRBV21-1 is a pseudogene locus. The source of this sequence is a boy younger than 10 in good health and CMV-seronegative. The base sequence is TGTGCCAGCAGCAAAACGGGTTGCCCCCTCGGCATTCAGTACTTC. This yields the protein CASSKTGCPLGIQYF.